The present TCR beta chain was sequenced within a study of blood T cell repertoires in COVID-19. Overall study: T cells, B-cell-depleted T cells, or PBMCs provided the cDNA or gDNA that served as material.

CDR1 SGHDT and CDR2 YYEEEE come from the germline V gene. V was clipped by 4 bases and J by 2 bases; unmatched bases: 6. The CDR3 is made up of 14 amino acids. Participants were aged roughly 18 to 90 years, lived in roughly 23 US areas, and enrolled virtually. Participants' reported clinical history set cohort assignment. The method was immunoSEQ multiplex PCR; TCRdb's version includes in-frame clones alone and lacks a portion of them. The table has more than 200,000 clones, nearly 90% seen once; the top ten hold around 4%. The chain carries TRBV5-6 and TRBJ2-7, with 7 positions matching TRBD1. This TCR came from a woman aged 25 to 39 with acute COVID-19. The specimen sequenced was PBMCs or T cells enriched from blood (not recorded which). The CDR3 nucleotides are TGTGCCAGCAGCCCGACCGACAGGGCCTACGAGCAGTACTTC. The encoded protein is CASSPTDRAYEQYF. The whole variable domain, remainder taken from reference TRBV5-6 and TRBJ2-7, is DAGVTQSPTHLIKTRGQQVTLRCSPKSGHDTVSWYQQALGQGPQFIFQYYEEEERQRGNFPDRFSGHQFPNYSSELNVNALLLGDSALYLCASSPTDRAYEQYFGPGTRLTVT.